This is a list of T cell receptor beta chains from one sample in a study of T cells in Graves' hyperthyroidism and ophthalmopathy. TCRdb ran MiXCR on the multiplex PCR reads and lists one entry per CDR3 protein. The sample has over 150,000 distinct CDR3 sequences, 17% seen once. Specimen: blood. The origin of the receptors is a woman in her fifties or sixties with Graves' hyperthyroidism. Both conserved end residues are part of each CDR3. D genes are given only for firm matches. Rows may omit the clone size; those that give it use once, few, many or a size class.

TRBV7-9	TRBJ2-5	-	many	CASSLETEHQYF	TGTGCCAGCAGCTTAGAGACTGAACATCAGTACTTC
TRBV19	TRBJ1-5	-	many	CASSTGYNQPQHF	TGTGCCAGTAGTACGGGGTACAATCAGCCCCAGCATTTT
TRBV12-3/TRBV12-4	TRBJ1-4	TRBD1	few	CASSFQTGGSEKLFF	TGTGCCAGCAGTTTTCAGACAGGGGGTAGTGAAAAACTGTTTTTT
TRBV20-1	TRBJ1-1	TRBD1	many	CSAQAPGTGSSTEAFF	TGCAGTGCTCAGGCACCCGGGACAGGGAGTAGCACTGAAGCTTTCTTT
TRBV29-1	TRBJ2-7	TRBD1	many	CSVETGTGADEQYF	TGCAGCGTTGAGACCGGGACAGGGGCCGACGAGCAGTACTTC
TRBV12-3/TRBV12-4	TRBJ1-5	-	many	CASSLGARSQPQHF	TGTGCCAGCAGTTTGGGGGCAAGGAGTCAGCCCCAGCATTTT
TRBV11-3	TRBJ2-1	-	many	CASSLARSRDNEQFF	TGTGCCAGCAGCTTAGCACGAAGCCGGGACAATGAGCAGTTCTTC
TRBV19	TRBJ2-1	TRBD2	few	CASSPPWTSGGNEQFF	TGTGCCAGTAGTCCTCCTTGGACTAGCGGGGGCAATGAGCAGTTCTTC
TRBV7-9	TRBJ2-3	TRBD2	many	CASSSLAGGDTQYF	TGTGCCAGCAGCTCTCTAGCGGGAGGTGATACGCAGTATTTT
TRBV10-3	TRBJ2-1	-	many	CAITSGVGYNEQFF	TGTGCCATCACCTCGGGAGTCGGATACAATGAGCAGTTCTTC
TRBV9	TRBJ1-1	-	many	CASSVVEGGTAEAFF	TGTGCCAGCAGCGTAGTCGAGGGGGGGACGGCTGAAGCTTTCTTT
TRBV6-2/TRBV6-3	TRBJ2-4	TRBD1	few	CASSSRTGGRIQYF	TGTGCCAGCAGTTCCCGGACAGGGGGCCGCATTCAGTACTTC
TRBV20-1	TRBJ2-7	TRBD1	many	CSAPADRVDYEQYF	TGCAGTGCTCCCGCGGACAGGGTTGACTACGAGCAGTACTTC
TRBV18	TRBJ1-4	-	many	CASSLQRGANEKLFF	TGTGCCAGCTCCCTTCAGAGGGGAGCTAATGAAAAACTGTTTTTT
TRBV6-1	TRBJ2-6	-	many	CASTPIQFSGANVLTF	TGTGCCAGCACCCCGATTCAGTTCTCTGGGGCCAACGTCCTGACTTTC
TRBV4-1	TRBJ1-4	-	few	CASSPLQPNEKLFF	TGCGCCAGCAGCCCACTCCAGCCTAATGAAAAACTGTTTTTT
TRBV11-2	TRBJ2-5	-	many	CASSIGSSETQYF	TGTGCCAGCAGTATAGGGAGTTCCGAGACCCAGTACTTC
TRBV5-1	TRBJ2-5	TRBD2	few	CASSLGGGARQETQYF	TGCGCCAGCAGCTTGGGGGGAGGGGCGAGACAAGAGACCCAGTACTTC
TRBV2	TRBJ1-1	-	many	CASSFRVMNTEAFF	TGTGCCAGCAGTTTCCGGGTGATGAACACTGAAGCTTTCTTT
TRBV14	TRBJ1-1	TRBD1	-	CASSPGQGVMNTEAFF	TGTGCCAGCAGCCCAGGACAGGGGGTCATGAACACTGAAGCTTTCTTT
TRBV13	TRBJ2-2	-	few	CASSFHGERYPNTGELFF	TGTGCCAGCAGCTTTCATGGGGAGCGGTATCCGAACACCGGGGAGCTGTTTTTT
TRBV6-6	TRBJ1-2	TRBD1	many	CASSYSGTEPWYGYTF	TGTGCCAGCAGTTACTCAGGGACAGAGCCTTGGTATGGCTACACCTTC
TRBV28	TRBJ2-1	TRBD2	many	CASSWVRDYYNEQFF	TGTGCCAGCAGTTGGGTCAGGGACTACTACAATGAGCAGTTCTTC
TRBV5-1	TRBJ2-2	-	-	CASSSGRDTGELFF	TGCGCCAGCAGCTCGGGACGGGACACCGGGGAGCTGTTTTTT
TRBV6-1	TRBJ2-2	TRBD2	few	CASGRLARSTGELFF	TGTGCCAGCGGGCGACTAGCTCGTTCAACCGGGGAGCTGTTTTTT
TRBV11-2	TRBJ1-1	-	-	CASSLASTANTEAFF	TGTGCCAGCAGCTTAGCATCGACAGCGAACACTGAAGCTTTCTTT
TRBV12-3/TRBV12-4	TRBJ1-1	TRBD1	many	CASSSTGGYGTEAFF	TGTGCCAGCAGCTCGACAGGGGGCTACGGCACTGAAGCTTTCTTT
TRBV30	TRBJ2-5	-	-	CAWSNGAVQETQYF	TGTGCCTGGAGTAATGGGGCCGTCCAAGAGACCCAGTACTTC
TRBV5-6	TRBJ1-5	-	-	CASSLAPSTRNQPQHF	TGTGCCAGCAGCTTGGCCCCGTCCACGCGCAATCAGCCCCAGCATTTT
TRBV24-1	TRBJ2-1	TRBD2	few	CATSPRGLGDEQFF	TGTGCCACCAGTCCTAGGGGACTAGGGGATGAGCAGTTCTTC
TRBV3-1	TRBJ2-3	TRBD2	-	CASSPEGLADTQYF	TGTGCCAGCAGCCCTGAGGGACTAGCCGATACGCAGTATTTT